This T cell receptor (beta chain) originates from a study of blood T cell repertoires in COVID-19. Study summary: The cDNA or gDNA used as material had been derived from T cells, B-cell-depleted T cells, or PBMCs.

The V end was cut by 6 bases, the J end by 5 bases, with 13 bases between. The CDR3 consists of 14 residues. Germline lookup yields CDR1 SGHTA and CDR2 FQGNSA. Assay used: immunoSEQ multiplex PCR; TCRdb lists only in-frame clones, some missing. This repertoire shows around 140,000 clones, roughly 80% found once; its top ten account for roughly 9%. The chain combines TRBV7-2 with TRBJ1-4; D may be TRBD1 (6 bases). The sequence was collected from a woman between 45 and 60 years old with active or convalescent COVID-19. Sequencing input: peripheral blood. The CDR3 DNA reads TGTGCCAGCAGTTCCGGACAGAACAATGAAAAACTGTTTTTT. This gives the protein CASSSGQNNEKLFF.